These T cell receptor beta chains were read from a single sample in a study of blood T cell repertoires in COVID-19. Profiled with immunoSEQ multiplex PCR; TCRdb holds only in-frame clones, not every one. The sample carries 150,000 to 200,000 clones, about 75% recorded once. Material for sequencing was peripheral blood. These receptors all come from a woman in her 70s with acute or convalescent COVID-19. Both conserved end residues are part of each CDR3. A D gene is named only where the DNA matches it firmly. Part of the rows lack a size; the others show once, few, many or a class for expanded clones.

v_gene: TRBV29-1
abundance: few
d_gene: .
j_gene: TRBJ1-3
CDR3aa: CSVIEQGSGNTIYF
CDR3nt: TGCAGCGTCATCGAACAGGGCTCTGGAAACACCATATATTTT

v_gene: TRBV29-1
abundance: .
d_gene: .
j_gene: TRBJ2-3
CDR3aa: CSVERQTESTDTQYF
CDR3nt: TGCAGCGTTGAGAGGCAGACGGAAAGCACAGATACGCAGTATTTT

v_gene: TRBV19
abundance: .
d_gene: TRBD1
j_gene: TRBJ2-1
CDR3aa: CASSPDRDSYNEQFF
CDR3nt: TGTGCCAGTAGTCCGGACAGGGACTCCTACAATGAGCAGTTCTTC

v_gene: TRBV5-1
abundance: .
d_gene: TRBD1
j_gene: TRBJ2-7
CDR3aa: CASRGQGENEQYF
CDR3nt: TGCGCCAGCAGGGGACAGGGGGAGAACGAGCAGTACTTC

v_gene: TRBV5-6
abundance: .
d_gene: .
j_gene: TRBJ1-4
CDR3aa: CASSLRGWSNEKLFF
CDR3nt: TGTGCCAGCAGCTTGAGGGGTTGGTCCAATGAAAAACTGTTTTTT

v_gene: TRBV28
abundance: many
d_gene: .
j_gene: TRBJ2-7
CDR3aa: CASSLQGGGREQYF
CDR3nt: TGTGCCAGCAGTTTACAGGGAGGTGGCCGCGAGCAGTACTTC

v_gene: TRBV15
abundance: .
d_gene: .
j_gene: TRBJ2-1
CDR3aa: CATSLMSSYNEQFF
CDR3nt: TGTGCCACCAGCTTGATGAGCTCCTACAATGAGCAGTTCTTC

v_gene: TRBV6-2/TRBV6-3
abundance: .
d_gene: .
j_gene: TRBJ1-2
CDR3aa: CASSPVGGYGYTF
CDR3nt: TGTGCCAGCAGCCCTGTGGGGGGCTATGGCTACACCTTC

v_gene: TRBV10-2
abundance: .
d_gene: TRBD2
j_gene: TRBJ2-7
CDR3aa: CASRGRTLVEAGGPFYEQYF
CDR3nt: TGCGCCAGCAGGGGCAGGACGCTGGTCGAAGCGGGAGGCCCTTTTTACGAGCAGTACTTC

v_gene: TRBV27
abundance: many
d_gene: .
j_gene: TRBJ2-2
CDR3aa: CASSFGSPNTGELFF
CDR3nt: TGTGCCAGCAGTTTTGGTAGCCCGAACACCGGGGAGCTGTTTTTT

v_gene: TRBV6-5
abundance: .
d_gene: .
j_gene: TRBJ2-3
CDR3aa: CASSPSQGDTQYF
CDR3nt: TGTGCCAGCAGTCCGAGCCAGGGGGATACGCAGTATTTT

v_gene: TRBV2
abundance: .
d_gene: TRBD1
j_gene: TRBJ2-7
CDR3aa: CASSDPQGASYEQYF
CDR3nt: TGTGCCAGCAGTGACCCACAGGGGGCCTCCTACGAGCAGTACTTC

v_gene: TRBV27
abundance: .
d_gene: TRBD2
j_gene: TRBJ2-3
CDR3aa: CASTPSGTSTDTQYF
CDR3nt: TGTGCCAGCACCCCTAGCGGCACTAGCACAGATACGCAGTATTTT

v_gene: TRBV19
abundance: .
d_gene: .
j_gene: TRBJ2-3
CDR3aa: CASSSRGPSDTQYF
CDR3nt: TGTGCCAGTAGCTCCCGAGGGCCCTCAGATACGCAGTATTTT

v_gene: TRBV7-9
abundance: once
d_gene: .
j_gene: TRBJ2-5
CDR3aa: CASSGEGHTQETQYF
CDR3nt: TGTGCCAGCAGCGGTGAGGGACACACACAAGAGACCCAGTACTTC

v_gene: TRBV12-3/TRBV12-4
abundance: .
d_gene: .
j_gene: TRBJ2-7
CDR3aa: CASSKLGREQYF
CDR3nt: TGTGCCAGCAGTAAACTGGGCCGGGAGCAGTACTTC

v_gene: TRBV6-5
abundance: .
d_gene: .
j_gene: TRBJ1-3
CDR3aa: CASSSRGAGNTIYF
CDR3nt: TGTGCCAGCAGTTCCAGGGGAGCTGGAAACACCATATATTTT

v_gene: TRBV11-2
abundance: .
d_gene: TRBD1
j_gene: TRBJ1-2
CDR3aa: CASSLGTGYGYTF
CDR3nt: TGTGCCAGCAGCTTAGGGACAGGCTATGGCTACACCTTC

v_gene: TRBV29-1
abundance: .
d_gene: .
j_gene: TRBJ2-5
CDR3aa: CSARGGTAFETQYF
CDR3nt: TGCAGCGCCCGTGGGGGGACCGCCTTCGAGACCCAGTACTTC

v_gene: TRBV7-8
abundance: .
d_gene: .
j_gene: TRBJ2-7
CDR3aa: CASSYEFGYEQYF
CDR3nt: TGTGCCAGCAGCTATGAGTTCGGCTACGAGCAGTACTTC

v_gene: TRBV28
abundance: .
d_gene: .
j_gene: TRBJ1-2
CDR3aa: CASRLSSRAGGYTF
CDR3nt: TGTGCCAGCAGACTTTCTTCACGAGCGGGGGGCTACACCTTC